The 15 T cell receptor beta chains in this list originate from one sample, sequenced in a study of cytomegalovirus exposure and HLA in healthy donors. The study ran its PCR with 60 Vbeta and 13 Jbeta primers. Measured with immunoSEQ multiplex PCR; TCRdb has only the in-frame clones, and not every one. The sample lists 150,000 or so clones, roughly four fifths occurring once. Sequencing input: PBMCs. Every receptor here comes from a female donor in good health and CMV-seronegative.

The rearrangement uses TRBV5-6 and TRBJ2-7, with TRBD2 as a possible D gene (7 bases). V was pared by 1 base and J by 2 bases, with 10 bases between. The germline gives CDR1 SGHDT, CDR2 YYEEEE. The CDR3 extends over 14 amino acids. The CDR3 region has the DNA TGTGCCAGCAGCTTGTGGGGGGGCCCCTACGAGCAGTACTTC. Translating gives CASSLWGGPYEQYF.

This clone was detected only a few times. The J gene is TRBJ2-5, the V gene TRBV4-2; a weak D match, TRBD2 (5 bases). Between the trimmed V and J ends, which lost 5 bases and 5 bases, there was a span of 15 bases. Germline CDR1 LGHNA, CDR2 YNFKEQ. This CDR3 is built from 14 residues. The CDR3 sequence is CASSEGRVTETQYF. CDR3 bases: TGTGCCAGCAGCGAGGGTAGAGTGACGGAGACCCAGTACTTC.

Here the CDR3 reads CASSSNPPDTQYF. CDR3 in DNA: TGTGCCAGCAGCTCAAATCCCCCAGATACGCAGTATTTT. The chain combines TRBV9 with TRBJ2-3; D gene unclear. V shed 4 bases and J shed 4 bases, with 10 bases lying between them. Germline V CDR1 and CDR2: SGDLS, YYNGEE. The CDR3 totals 13 residues.

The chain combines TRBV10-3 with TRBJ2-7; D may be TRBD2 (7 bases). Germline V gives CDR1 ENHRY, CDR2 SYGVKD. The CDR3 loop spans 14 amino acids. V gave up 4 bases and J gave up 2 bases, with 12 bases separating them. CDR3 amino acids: CAISGGGAPYEQYF. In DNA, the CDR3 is TGTGCCATCAGTGGTGGGGGGGCCCCCTACGAGCAGTACTTC.

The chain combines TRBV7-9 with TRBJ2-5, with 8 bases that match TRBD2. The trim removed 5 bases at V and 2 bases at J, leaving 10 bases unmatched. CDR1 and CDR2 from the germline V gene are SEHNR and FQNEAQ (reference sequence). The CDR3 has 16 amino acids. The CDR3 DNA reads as TGTGCCAGCAGCAGCGGGTCGGGACTAGTACAAGAGACCCAGTACTTC. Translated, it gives CASSSGSGLVQETQYF.

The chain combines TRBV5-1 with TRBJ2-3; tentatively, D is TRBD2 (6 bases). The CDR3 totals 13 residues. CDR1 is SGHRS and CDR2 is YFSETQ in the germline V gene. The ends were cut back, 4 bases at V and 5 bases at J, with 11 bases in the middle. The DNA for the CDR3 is TGCGCCAGCAGCCCCGGGAGTGGAGATACGCAGTATTTT. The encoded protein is CASSPGSGDTQYF.

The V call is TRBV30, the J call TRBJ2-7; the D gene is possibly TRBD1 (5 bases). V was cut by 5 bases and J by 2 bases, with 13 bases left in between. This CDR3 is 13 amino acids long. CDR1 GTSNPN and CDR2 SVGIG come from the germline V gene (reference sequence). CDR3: CAWVRVGAYEQYF. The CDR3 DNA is TGTGCCTGGGTCAGGGTAGGAGCCTACGAGCAGTACTTC.

The CDR3 region is CASSLTAGGTNEKLFF. For the CDR3, the DNA is TGCGCCAGCAGCTTGACGGCAGGGGGAACTAATGAAAAACTGTTTTTT. V and J are TRBV5-1 and TRBJ1-4, with 7 bases aligning to TRBD1. With V trimmed by 1 base and J by 1 base, 4 bases remained unmatched. CDR3 size: 16 residues. The germline gives CDR1 SGHRS, CDR2 YFSETQ.

Here the CDR3 DNA reads TGTGCCAGCAGCTTAGGGAGCCTTATGAACACTGAAGCTTTCTTT. This encodes CASSLGSLMNTEAFF. The chain carries TRBV7-9 and TRBJ1-1, with no clear D. CDR3 size: 15 residues. Deletions cut 1 base from V and 0 bases from J, with 9 bases between. CDR1 is SEHNR, CDR2 FQNEAQ, per germline (reference sequence).

CDR3 in DNA: TGTGCCAGCAGCTCCCTTGGCCAGGGTAGATCGGAGACCCAGTACTTC. Translating it yields CASSSLGQGRSETQYF. This chain connects TRBV7-9 to TRBJ2-5, with D possibly matching TRBD1 (5 bases). The CDR3 consists of 16 residues. Germline CDR1 reads SEHNR; CDR2 reads FQNEAQ (reference sequence). Trimming took 4 bases from V and 5 from J, leaving 20 bases between them.

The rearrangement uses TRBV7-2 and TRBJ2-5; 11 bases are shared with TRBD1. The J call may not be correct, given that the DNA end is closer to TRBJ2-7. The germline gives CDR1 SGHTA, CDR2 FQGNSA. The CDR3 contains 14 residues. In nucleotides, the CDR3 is TGTGCCAGCACGAAGGACAGGGGGCACTACGAGCAGTACTTC. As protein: CASTKDRGHYEQYF.

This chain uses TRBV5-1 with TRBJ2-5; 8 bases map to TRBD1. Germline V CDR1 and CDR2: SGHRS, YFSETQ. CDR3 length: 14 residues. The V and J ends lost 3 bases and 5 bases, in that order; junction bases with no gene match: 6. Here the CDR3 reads CASSWGQVGETQYF. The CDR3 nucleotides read TGCGCCAGCAGCTGGGGACAGGTCGGGGAGACCCAGTACTTC.

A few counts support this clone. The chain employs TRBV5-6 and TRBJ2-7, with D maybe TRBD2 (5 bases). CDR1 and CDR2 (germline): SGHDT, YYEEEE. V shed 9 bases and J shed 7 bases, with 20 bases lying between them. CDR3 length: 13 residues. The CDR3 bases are TGTGCCACAAAAATTGAGGGCCAAAGAGAGCAGTACTTC. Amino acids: CATKIEGQREQYF.

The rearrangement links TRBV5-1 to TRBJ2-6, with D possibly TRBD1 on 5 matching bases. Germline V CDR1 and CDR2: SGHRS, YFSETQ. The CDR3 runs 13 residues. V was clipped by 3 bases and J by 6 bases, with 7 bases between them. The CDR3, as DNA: TGCGCCAGCAGCTCGACAGAGGCCAACGTCCTGACTTTC. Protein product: CASSSTEANVLTF.

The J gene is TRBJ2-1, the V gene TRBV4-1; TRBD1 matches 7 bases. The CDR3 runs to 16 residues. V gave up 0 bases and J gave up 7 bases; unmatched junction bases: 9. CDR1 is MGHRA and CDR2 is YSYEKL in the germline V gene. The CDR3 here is CASSQDLFQTGNEQFF. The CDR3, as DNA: TGCGCCAGCAGCCAAGATCTTTTTCAGACAGGGAATGAGCAGTTCTTC.